The 25 T cell receptor beta chains presented below share a single source sample, sequenced in a study of blood T cell repertoires in COVID-19. Data came from immunoSEQ multiplex PCR; TCRdb stores just in-frame clones and leaves some out. The repertoire has approximately 120,000 clones, around 80% of them found once; the top ten carry around 4.2%. Material: peripheral blood. The source of these receptors is a human donor in a cohort sampled during active or convalescent COVID-19.

The genes are TRBV7-8 and TRBJ2-5; D is perhaps TRBD2 (5 bases). The CDR3 covers 15 residues. Trimming shortened V by 5 bases and J by 3 bases, and 16 bases separated the two germline ends. Germline V gene sequence: CDR1 SGHVS, CDR2 FQNEAQ. The DNA of the CDR3 is TGTGCCAGCAGCCCTCGGACGGGGTGGGAAGAGACCCAGTACTTC. This codes for CASSPRTGWEETQYF.

This clone appeared a single time. The chain recombines TRBV5-6 with TRBJ2-4; the D gene is possibly TRBD2 (6 bases). This CDR3 has 15 residues. The V and J ends lost 6 bases and 4 bases respectively, with 17 bases between them. CDR1 is SGHDT, CDR2 YYEEEE, per germline. The CDR3 DNA reads TGTGCCAGCAATCCCTTGGGGACTGGGAAAAACATTCAGTACTTC. Translated: CASNPLGTGKNIQYF.

The chain carries TRBV2 and TRBJ1-4; 8 nucleotides match TRBD1. V lost 6 bases to trimming and J lost 10 bases; unmatched junction nucleotides: 10. This CDR3 contains 14 residues. The V gene's germline CDR1 is SNHLY and CDR2 FYNNEI. CDR3 sequence reads: CASSVDRGRGKLFF. CDR3 DNA: TGTGCCAGCAGCGTCGACAGGGGAAGAGGAAAACTGTTTTTT.

This chain uses TRBV27 with TRBJ2-1; 8 nucleotides agree with TRBD2. The CDR3 runs to 17 residues. Germline CDR1 MNHEY, CDR2 SMNVEV (reference sequence). The J segment lost 0 bases and the V segment lost 7 bases, leaving 11 bases of the junction unmatched. The CDR3 spells CASTTGLGTSSYNEQFF. DNA for the CDR3: TGTGCCAGCACCACAGGGCTGGGGACTAGCTCCTACAATGAGCAGTTCTTC.

The chain uses TRBV27 and TRBJ2-7; D is perhaps TRBD2 (6 bases). Germline loops: CDR1 MNHEY, CDR2 SMNVEV (reference sequence). V shed 7 bases and J shed 4 bases, with 17 bases lying between them. This CDR3 comprises 14 residues. Here the CDR3 DNA reads TGTGCCAGCACTCCCCTGGGGGGAGGTTACGAGCAGTACTTC. This sequence encodes CASTPLGGGYEQYF.

The chain combines TRBV7-2 with TRBJ1-5; no definite D call. The CDR3 is 13 amino acids. The germline V gene has CDR1 SGHTA and CDR2 FQGNSA. V lost 1 base and J 7 bases, leaving 8 bases between the germline ends. The CDR3 nucleotides read TGTGCCAGCAGCTTAGTTGGAGGACAGCCCCAGCATTTT. Its translation: CASSLVGGQPQHF.

The chain couples TRBV2 to TRBJ1-5; 9 bases are shared with TRBD1. The V gene end was trimmed by 3 bases and the J gene end by 6 bases; junction bases not matched to a gene: 6. Looked up from germline, CDR1 is SNHLY and CDR2 is FYNNEI. The CDR3 length is 15 residues. The CDR3 coding sequence is TGTGCCAGCAGTGACTACGGGACAGGGATTCAGCCCCAGCATTTT. Residues: CASSDYGTGIQPQHF.

The chain is built from TRBV5-8 and TRBJ2-5; 9 bases align to TRBD2. The CDR3 is made up of 14 amino acids. CDR1 is SGHTS and CDR2 is YDEGEE in the germline V gene. J gave up 4 bases and V 3 bases, and 4 bases lay outside the gene matches. The CDR3: CASSSRAGGETQYF. The CDR3, as DNA: TGTGCCAGCAGCTCCCGAGCGGGGGGAGAGACCCAGTACTTC.

The J gene is TRBJ2-5, the V gene TRBV28; 8 bases are a match to TRBD2. In germline, CDR1 is MDHEN, CDR2 SYDVKM. The J segment lost 5 bases and the V segment lost 5 bases, leaving 4 bases of the junction unmatched. The CDR3 runs 13 residues. CDR3 sequence reads: CASSPGGVETQYF. The CDR3 bases are TGTGCCAGCAGTCCCGGGGGGGTTGAGACCCAGTACTTC.

This chain uses TRBV11-2 with TRBJ2-1; 11 bases are a match to TRBD2. Germline CDR1 SGHAT, CDR2 FQNNGV. Unmatched junction bases numbered 7, after V lost 6 bases and J lost 6 bases. The CDR3 contains 15 residues. The CDR3 spells CASRPSSGRINEQFF. CDR3 sequence (DNA): TGTGCCAGCAGGCCTTCTAGCGGGAGGATCAATGAGCAGTTCTTC.

The chain has TRBV29-1 and TRBJ2-1, with TRBD1 identical over 8 bases. CDR1 SQVTM and CDR2 ANQGSEA come from the germline V gene. With 6 bases clipped from V and 10 bases from J, the junction kept 8 bases outside the gene matches. The CDR3 is made up of 12 amino acids. CDR3 sequence reads: CSVQETGVEQFF. The CDR3 DNA sequence: TGCAGCGTCCAAGAGACAGGGGTCGAGCAGTTCTTC.

The V and J genes are TRBV7-2 and TRBJ2-7; 9 bases are shared with TRBD1. Per the germline V gene, CDR1 is SGHTA and CDR2 is FQGNSA. With V trimmed by 4 bases and J by 4 bases, 5 bases remained unmatched. This CDR3 has 14 residues. The DNA for the CDR3 is TGTGCCAGCAGCTCGACAGGGGGTTCATACGAGCAGTACTTC. It specifies CASSSTGGSYEQYF.

The chain links TRBV4-2 to TRBJ2-7; TRBD1 agrees at 8 bases. The CDR3 sequence is 17 residues long. V was pared by 0 bases and J by 2 bases, with 9 bases of the junction left unmatched. CDR1 is LGHNA and CDR2 is YNFKEQ in the germline V gene. CDR3 coding DNA: TGTGCCAGCAGCCAAGAGTTTGTCGACAGGGGCACCTACGAGCAGTACTTC. Its protein is CASSQEFVDRGTYEQYF.

The count of this clone is one. The chain links TRBV19 to TRBJ2-1; D gene uncertain. V shed 4 bases and J shed 0 bases, with 10 bases lying between them. Germline CDR1 LNHDA, CDR2 SQIVND (reference sequence). This CDR3 is built from 15 residues. The CDR3 bases are TGTGCCAGTAGTAACTCTTTCGGCTCCTACAATGAGCAGTTCTTC. Protein sequence: CASSNSFGSYNEQFF.

The rearrangement uses TRBV6-5 and TRBJ2-7; 11 nucleotides line up with TRBD1. Germline values: CDR1 MNHEY, CDR2 SVGAGI. J lost 6 bases, V lost 2 bases, and 3 bases had no gene match. There are 14 residues in the CDR3. This CDR3 is CASSYGQGAIEQYF. The CDR3 DNA sequence: TGTGCCAGCAGTTACGGACAGGGGGCTATCGAGCAGTACTTC.

The chain employs TRBV15 and TRBJ2-1, with 7 bases lining up with TRBD1. The CDR3 runs 14 residues. Per the germline V gene, CDR1 is LNHNV and CDR2 is YYDKDF (reference sequence). After removal of 1 base from V and 4 bases from J, the junction contained 1 base not matched to a gene. DNA for the CDR3: TGTGCCACCAGCAGAGGGGACAGTTACAATGAGCAGTTCTTC. Its protein is CATSRGDSYNEQFF.

This clone was observed many times. Written as DNA, the CDR3 is TGCGCCAGCAGCACGGGGATACCTACCGGGGAGCTGTTTTTT. Its protein product is CASSTGIPTGELFF. The V gene is TRBV4-3, the J gene TRBJ2-2; weak D call: TRBD2 (5 bases). V lost 5 bases and J 5 bases, leaving 12 bases between the germline ends. Germline V CDR1 and CDR2: LGHNA, YSLEER. There are 14 residues in the CDR3.

The rearrangement links TRBV7-2 to TRBJ2-2; D ambiguous. Per the germline V gene, CDR1 is SGHTA and CDR2 is FQGNSA. V lost 1 base and J 7 bases, leaving 7 bases between the germline ends. The CDR3 length is 13 residues. The DNA of the CDR3 is TGTGCCAGCAGCTTAGTTCGGTACGGGGAGCTGTTTTTT. Translating it yields CASSLVRYGELFF.

V and J are TRBV18 and TRBJ2-1; a weak D match, TRBD2 (5 bases). The germline V gene has CDR1 KGHSH and CDR2 LQKENI. This CDR3 region has 12 residues. V was clipped by 2 bases and J by 11 bases, with 10 bases between them. CDR3 residues: CASSPIGVKQFF. DNA for the CDR3: TGTGCCAGCTCACCAATCGGGGTAAAGCAGTTCTTC.

The CDR3 is CASSLLAGDVGEQFF. The DNA of the CDR3 is TGCGCCAGCAGCTTACTAGCGGGAGATGTCGGTGAGCAGTTCTTC. The chain links TRBV5-1 to TRBJ2-1; the match to TRBD2 covers 11 bases. The germline V gene encodes CDR1 SGHRS and CDR2 YFSETQ. After removal of 2 bases from V and 9 bases from J, the junction contained 7 bases not matched to a gene. The CDR3 is 15 residues long. The entire variable domain, with the rest obtained from reference TRBV5-1 and TRBJ2-1, is as follows: KAGVTQTPRYLIKTRGQQVTLSCSPISGHRSVSWYQQTPGQGLQFLFEYFSETQRNKGNFPGRFSGRQFSNSRSEMNVSTLELGDSALYLCASSLLAGDVGEQFFGPGTRLTVL.

This sequence joins TRBV6-5 and TRBJ2-6, with D unclear. The CDR3 totals 15 residues. Trimming shortened V by 5 bases and J by 4 bases, and 12 bases separated the two germline ends. Germline loops: CDR1 MNHEY, CDR2 SVGAGI. The CDR3 loop is CASSIQRSGANVLTF. Here the CDR3 DNA reads TGTGCCAGCAGTATCCAGAGGTCCGGGGCCAACGTCCTGACTTTC.

V and J are TRBV5-4 and TRBJ1-2, with a possible D match to TRBD1 (5 bases). The CDR3 is made up of 16 amino acids. CDR1 SGHNT and CDR2 YYREEE come from the germline V gene (reference sequence). V gave up 5 bases and J gave up 0 bases, with 17 bases separating them. CDR3 nucleotide sequence: TGTGCCAGCAGGCTAGGGCTTTCAGGGTCTAACTATGGCTACACCTTC. Its protein is CASRLGLSGSNYGYTF.

DNA for the CDR3: TGTGCCAGCAGCCGACAGGGATCCTATGGCTACACCTTC. Its protein is CASSRQGSYGYTF. The V gene is TRBV28, the J gene TRBJ1-2, with TRBD1 matching over 7 bases. Trimming cost V 6 bases and J 4 bases; bases outside gene matches: 5. The CDR3 is made up of 13 amino acids. Germline lookup yields CDR1 MDHEN and CDR2 SYDVKM.

This chain links TRBV11-2 with TRBJ2-7, with D maybe TRBD1 (7 bases). V was trimmed by 5 bases and J by 4 bases, leaving 15 bases between them. The CDR3 is 14 residues long. Germline CDR1 SGHAT, CDR2 FQNNGV. The CDR3 sequence is CASSAGQNSYEQYF. CDR3 bases: TGTGCCAGCAGCGCGGGACAGAACAGTTACGAGCAGTACTTC.

V and J are TRBV5-3 and TRBJ1-5; perhaps TRBD1 as D (6 bases). TRBV5-3 is sorted into the ORF group, with uncertain function. The CDR3 covers 17 residues. The V and J ends lost 0 bases and 6 bases respectively, with 19 bases between them. In DNA form, the CDR3 reads TGTGCCAGAAGCTTGGAGCAGGGGCCCCATGTGGCTCAGCCCCAGCATTTT. It specifies CARSLEQGPHVAQPQHF.